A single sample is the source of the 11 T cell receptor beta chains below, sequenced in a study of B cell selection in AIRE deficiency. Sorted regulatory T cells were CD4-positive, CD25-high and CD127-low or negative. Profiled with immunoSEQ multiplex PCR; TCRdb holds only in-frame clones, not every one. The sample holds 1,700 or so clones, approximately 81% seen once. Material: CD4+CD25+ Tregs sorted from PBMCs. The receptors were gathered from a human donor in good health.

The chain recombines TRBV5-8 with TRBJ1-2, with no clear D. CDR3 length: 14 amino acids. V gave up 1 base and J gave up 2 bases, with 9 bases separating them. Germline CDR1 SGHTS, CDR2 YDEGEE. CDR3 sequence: CASSLLGFNYGYTF. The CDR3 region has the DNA TGTGCCAGCAGCTTGTTAGGCTTCAACTATGGCTACACCTTC.

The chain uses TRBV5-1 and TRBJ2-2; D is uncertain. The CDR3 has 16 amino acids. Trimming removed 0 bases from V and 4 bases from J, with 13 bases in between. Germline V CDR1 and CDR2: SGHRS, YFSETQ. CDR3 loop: CASSLGWGTFTGELFF. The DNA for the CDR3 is TGCGCCAGCAGCTTGGGCTGGGGTACATTCACCGGGGAGCTGTTTTTT. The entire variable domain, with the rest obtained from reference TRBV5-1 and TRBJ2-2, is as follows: KAGVTQTPRYLIKTRGQQVTLSCSPISGHRSVSWYQQTPGQGLQFLFEYFSETQRNKGNFPGRFSGRQFSNSRSEMNVSTLELGDSALYLCASSLGWGTFTGELFFGEGSRLTVL.

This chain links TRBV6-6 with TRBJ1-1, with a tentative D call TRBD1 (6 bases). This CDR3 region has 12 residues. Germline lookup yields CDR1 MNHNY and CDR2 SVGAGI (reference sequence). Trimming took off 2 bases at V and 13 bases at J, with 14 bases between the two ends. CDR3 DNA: TGTGCCAGCAGTTACGGGTTTCTCAGGGGTTTCTTT. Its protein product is CASSYGFLRGFF.

DNA for the CDR3: TGTGCCAGCACTTTCTCGACAGGGGGCTACGAGCAGTACTTC. Amino acid sequence: CASTFSTGGYEQYF. The V call is TRBV7-8, the J call TRBJ2-7; TRBD1 matches 9 bases. This CDR3 is 14 amino acids long. CDR1 is SGHVS, CDR2 FQNEAQ, per germline. With V trimmed by 7 bases and J by 3 bases, 7 bases remained unmatched.

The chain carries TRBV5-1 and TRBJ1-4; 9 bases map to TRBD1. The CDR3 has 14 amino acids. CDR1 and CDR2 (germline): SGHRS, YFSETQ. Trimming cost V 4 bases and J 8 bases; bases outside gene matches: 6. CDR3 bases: TGCGCCAGCAGCCTTCTGACAGGGGGGGAAAAACTGTTTTTT. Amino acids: CASSLLTGGEKLFF.

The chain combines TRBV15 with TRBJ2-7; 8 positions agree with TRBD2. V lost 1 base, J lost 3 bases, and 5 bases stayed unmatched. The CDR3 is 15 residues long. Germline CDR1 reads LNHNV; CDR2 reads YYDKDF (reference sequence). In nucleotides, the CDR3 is TGTGCCACCAGCAGAGCCGGGACTAGTATCTACGAGCAGTACTTC. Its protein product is CATSRAGTSIYEQYF.

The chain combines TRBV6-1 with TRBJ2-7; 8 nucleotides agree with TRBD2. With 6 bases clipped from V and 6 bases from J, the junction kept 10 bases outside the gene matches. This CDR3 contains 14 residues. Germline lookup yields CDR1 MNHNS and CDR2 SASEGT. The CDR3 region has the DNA TGTGCCAGCAGACCCGGGACTAGTTCCCGCGAGCAGTACTTC. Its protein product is CASRPGTSSREQYF.

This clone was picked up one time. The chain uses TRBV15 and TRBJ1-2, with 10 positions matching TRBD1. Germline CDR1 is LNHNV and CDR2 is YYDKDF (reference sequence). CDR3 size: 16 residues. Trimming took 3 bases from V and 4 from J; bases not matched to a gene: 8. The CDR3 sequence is CATSSRTGGILYGYTF. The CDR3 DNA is TGTGCCACCAGCAGCCGGACAGGGGGAATCCTCTATGGCTACACCTTC.

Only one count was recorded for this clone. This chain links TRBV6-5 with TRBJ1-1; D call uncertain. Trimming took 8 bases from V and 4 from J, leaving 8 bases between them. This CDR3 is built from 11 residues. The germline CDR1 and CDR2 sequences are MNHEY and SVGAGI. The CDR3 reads CASVRRTEAFF. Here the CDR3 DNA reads TGTGCCAGCGTCCGGCGCACTGAAGCTTTCTTT.

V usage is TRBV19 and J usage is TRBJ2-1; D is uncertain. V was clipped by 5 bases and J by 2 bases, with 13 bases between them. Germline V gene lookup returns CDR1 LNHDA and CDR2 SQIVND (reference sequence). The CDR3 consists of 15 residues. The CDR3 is CASSPSGLTYNEQFF. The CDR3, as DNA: TGTGCCAGTAGTCCCTCTGGCCTTACCTACAATGAGCAGTTCTTC. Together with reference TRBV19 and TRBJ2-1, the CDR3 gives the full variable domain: DGGITQSPKYLFRKEGQNVTLSCEQNLNHDAMYWYRQDPGQGLRLIYYSQIVNDFQKGDIAEGYSVSREKKESFPLTVTSAQKNPTAFYLCASSPSGLTYNEQFFGPGTRLTVL.

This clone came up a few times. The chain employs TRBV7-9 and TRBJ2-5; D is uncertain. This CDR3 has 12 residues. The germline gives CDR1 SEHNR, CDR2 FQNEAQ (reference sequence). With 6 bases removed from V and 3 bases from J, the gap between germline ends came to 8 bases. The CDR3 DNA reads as TGTGCCAGCAGTTGGCTAGAAGAGACCCAGTACTTC. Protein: CASSWLEETQYF.